This T cell receptor beta chain appears in the sequencing data of a study of blood T cell repertoires in COVID-19. Study details: The origin of the acute and convalescent COVID-19 samples was the United States, Italy and Spain. Sources were T cells, B-cell-depleted T cells, or PBMCs; the material itself was cDNA or gDNA.

Original processing methods: Reference gene primer amplification gave nucleated cell count estimates. Profiled with immunoSEQ multiplex PCR; TCRdb holds only in-frame clones, not every one. That table supplies the V and J calls and clone size; D and trimming were determined from the DNA. The profile shows about 110,000 clones, approximately 80% of them singletons. The sequenced sample was peripheral blood. The sequence was collected from a woman in her 70s with acute or convalescent COVID-19.

CDR3 sequence: CASSLEQGTSDEQYF. DNA for the CDR3: TGTGCCAGCAGCTTAGAGCAGGGAACTAGCGACGAGCAGTACTTC. This chain connects TRBV11-2 to TRBJ2-7; TRBD2 matches 7 bases. Germline values: CDR1 SGHAT, CDR2 FQNNGV. The CDR3 is 15 amino acids. After removal of 0 bases from V and 5 bases from J, the junction contained 7 bases not matched to a gene.